The rows below give T cell receptor beta chains drawn from one sample of a study of blood T cell repertoires in COVID-19. Clones were read by immunoSEQ multiplex PCR, and TCRdb kept only the in-frame ones, dropping some. The sample consists of 150,000 to 200,000 clones, over 70% of them appearing once. Source material: peripheral blood. The receptors shown here come from a middle-aged woman with COVID-19, enrolled during active disease. Each CDR3 is given with its conserved first and last residue. The D gene is left open where the match is weak. The size of a clone is reported for some rows only, either as once, few or many, or as a class for expanded clones.

D	V	J	size	DNA	CDR3
TRBD1	TRBV5-1	TRBJ1-2	-	TGCGCCAGCAGCCGTTCGGGACAGGAGGACGGCTACACCTTC	CASSRSGQEDGYTF
TRBD2	TRBV7-9	TRBJ2-2	few	TGTGCCAGCAGCCCTAGACTAGCGGGAGCCGGGAACACCGGGGAGCTGTTTTTT	CASSPRLAGAGNTGELFF
-	TRBV7-6	TRBJ1-2	-	TGTGCCAGCAGCCCACCGGCAGGCTTCTATGGCTACACCTTC	CASSPPAGFYGYTF
-	TRBV6-5	TRBJ2-3	-	TGTGCCAGCAGGGACTATTGGGTAGATACGCAGTATTTT	CASRDYWVDTQYF
-	TRBV19	TRBJ1-3	once	TGTGCCAGTAGTTACGGGGGGCTTGGAAACACCATATATTTT	CASSYGGLGNTIYF
-	TRBV12-1	TRBJ2-3	-	TGTGCCAGCAGGACTAGCACATCCACAGATACGCAGTATTTT	CASRTSTSTDTQYF
-	TRBV19	TRBJ1-2	-	TGTGCCAGTAGTGGAGGCGGCTACACCTTC	CASSGGGYTF
TRBD1	TRBV19	TRBJ2-7	-	TGTGCCACCTCTCCGGGACAGCACTACGAGCAGTACTTC	CATSPGQHYEQYF
TRBD2	TRBV6-5	TRBJ2-3	-	TGTGCCAGCAGTCGCGGGACTAGCGGCGCAGATACGCAGTATTTT	CASSRGTSGADTQYF
-	TRBV19	TRBJ1-1	-	TGTGCCAGTAGTATAAACGGTAACACTGAAGCTTTCTTT	CASSINGNTEAFF
TRBD2	TRBV18	TRBJ2-1	-	TGTGCCAGCTCATCCGGGACTAGCTCCTACAATGAGCAGTTCTTC	CASSSGTSSYNEQFF
-	TRBV7-9	TRBJ1-3	-	TGTGCCAGCAGCCAGGGCCACTGGCTAACTGGAAACACCATATATTTT	CASSQGHWLTGNTIYF
-	TRBV7-9	TRBJ1-2	once	TGTGCCAGCAGCGCGAGACTAGACTATGGCTACACCTTC	CASSARLDYGYTF
-	TRBV15	TRBJ1-1	few	TGTGCCACCAGCAGAGATCATACCCCGGACACTGAAGCTTTCTTT	CATSRDHTPDTEAFF
-	TRBV5-4	TRBJ1-2	once	TGTGCCAGCAGCTTGGGTCCCCTCCGTGGCTACACCTTC	CASSLGPLRGYTF
TRBD1	TRBV5-1	TRBJ1-2	-	TGCGCCAGCAGCTTGGGGGACAGGGGGCGAGGCTACACCTTC	CASSLGDRGRGYTF